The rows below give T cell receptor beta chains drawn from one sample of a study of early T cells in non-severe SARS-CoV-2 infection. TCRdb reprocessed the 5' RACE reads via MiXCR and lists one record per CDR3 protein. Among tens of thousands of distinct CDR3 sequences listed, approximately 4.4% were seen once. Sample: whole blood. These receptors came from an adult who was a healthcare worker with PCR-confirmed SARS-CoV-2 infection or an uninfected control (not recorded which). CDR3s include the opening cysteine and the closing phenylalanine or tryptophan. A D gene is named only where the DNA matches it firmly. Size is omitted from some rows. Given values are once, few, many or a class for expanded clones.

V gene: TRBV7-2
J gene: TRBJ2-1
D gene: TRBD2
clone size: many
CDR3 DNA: TGTGCCAGCAGCTCCCTGCGGGGGGTGGGCCCGCAGTTCTTC
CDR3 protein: CASSSLRGVGPQFF

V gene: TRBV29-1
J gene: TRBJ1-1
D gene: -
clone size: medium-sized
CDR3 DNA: TGCAGCGTTGGGGCAGGAGGGGGGATGAACACTGAAGCTTTCTTT
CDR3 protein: CSVGAGGGMNTEAFF

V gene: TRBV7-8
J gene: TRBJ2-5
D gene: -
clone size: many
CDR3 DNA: TGTGCCAGCAGCTCTAGACTGACCCAGTACTTC
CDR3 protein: CASSSRLTQYF

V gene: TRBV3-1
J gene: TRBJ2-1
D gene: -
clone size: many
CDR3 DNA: TGTGCCAGCAGCCATATCAGAGGGCGGGACACAAGGGATGAGCAGTTCTTC
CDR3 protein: CASSHIRGRDTRDEQFF

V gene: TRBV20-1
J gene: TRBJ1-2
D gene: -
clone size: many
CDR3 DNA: TGCAGTGCCTTACAGGAGGCCTATGGCTACACCTTC
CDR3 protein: CSALQEAYGYTF

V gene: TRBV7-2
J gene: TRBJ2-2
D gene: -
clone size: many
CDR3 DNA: TGTGCCAGCAGCTCCTACTCCGGGACTTTGAACACCGGGGAGCTGTTTTTT
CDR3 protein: CASSSYSGTLNTGELFF

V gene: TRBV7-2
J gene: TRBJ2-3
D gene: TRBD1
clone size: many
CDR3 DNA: TGTGCCAGCAGCGGGACAGGGAGCACAGATACGCAGTATTTT
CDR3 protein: CASSGTGSTDTQYF

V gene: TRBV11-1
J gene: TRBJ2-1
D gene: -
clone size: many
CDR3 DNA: TGTGCCAGCAGCCGACTGGTTAATGAGCAGTTCTTC
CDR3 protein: CASSRLVNEQFF

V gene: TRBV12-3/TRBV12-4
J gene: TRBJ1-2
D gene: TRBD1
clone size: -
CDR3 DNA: TGTGCCAGCAGTCAGGGGGGACAGGGGGCTAACTATGGCTACACCTTC
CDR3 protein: CASSQGGQGANYGYTF

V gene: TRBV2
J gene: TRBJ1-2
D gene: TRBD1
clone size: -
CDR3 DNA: TGTGCCAGCACCCAGGTCGGGACAGGGCCCAGCTATGGCTACACCTTC
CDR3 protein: CASTQVGTGPSYGYTF

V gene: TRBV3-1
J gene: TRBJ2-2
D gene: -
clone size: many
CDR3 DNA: TGTGCCAGCAGCCAAGACGGTGCCTCAGGGGAGCTGTTTTTT
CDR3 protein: CASSQDGASGELFF

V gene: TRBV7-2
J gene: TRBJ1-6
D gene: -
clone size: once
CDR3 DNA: TGTGCCAGCAGCTTGGGGATAGATTCACCCCTCCACTTT
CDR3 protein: CASSLGIDSPLHF

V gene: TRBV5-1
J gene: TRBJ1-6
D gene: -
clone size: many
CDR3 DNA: TGCGCCAGCAGCTTGTTTACGGATTTGAATTCACCCCTCCACTTT
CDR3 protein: CASSLFTDLNSPLHF

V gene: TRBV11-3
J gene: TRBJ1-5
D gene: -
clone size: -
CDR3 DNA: TGTGCCAGCAGCTTCCACACTCGATCCCTGGGTAATCAGCCCCAGCATTTT
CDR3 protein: CASSFHTRSLGNQPQHF

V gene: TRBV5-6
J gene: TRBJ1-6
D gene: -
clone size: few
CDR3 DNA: TGTGCCAGCAGCTTGGGACAGTATAATTCACCCCTCCACTTT
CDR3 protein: CASSLGQYNSPLHF

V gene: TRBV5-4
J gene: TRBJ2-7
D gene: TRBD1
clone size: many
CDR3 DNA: TGTGCCAGCAGCTACCGGGACAGATCTTACGAGCAGTACTTC
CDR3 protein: CASSYRDRSYEQYF